This paragraph covers one T cell receptor beta chain sequence. Germline V gene data show CDR1 as SGHRS and CDR2 as YFSETQ. V was cut by 5 bases and J by 1 base, with 18 bases left in between. CDR3 size: 16 residues. Everyone who took part was roughly 18 to 89 years old, and they came from about 25 US areas. The data are from a study of blood T cell repertoires in COVID-19. On the study more broadly: T cells, B-cell-depleted T cells, or PBMCs provided the cDNA or gDNA that served as material.

Profiled with immunoSEQ multiplex PCR; TCRdb holds only in-frame clones, not every one. The table lists roughly 230,000 clones, approximately 85% of them singletons. This sequence was found in a woman between 50 and 59 years old who had been exposed to COVID-19. The chain has TRBV5-1 and TRBJ1-1; no clear D gene. The sequenced sample consisted of PBMCs or T cells enriched from blood (not recorded which). CDR3 nucleotide sequence: TGCGCCAGCAGTCTTTGGCCGTCGGGTGGGAACACTGAAGCTTTCTTT. Residues: CASSLWPSGGNTEAFF. Complete variable domain (other parts from reference TRBV5-1 and TRBJ1-1): KAGVTQTPRYLIKTRGQQVTLSCSPISGHRSVSWYQQTPGQGLQFLFEYFSETQRNKGNFPGRFSGRQFSNSRSEMNVSTLELGDSALYLCASSLWPSGGNTEAFFGQGTRLTVV.